This T cell receptor beta chain stems from a study of blood T cell repertoires in COVID-19. The table came from immunoSEQ multiplex PCR; TCRdb's copy has only in-frame clones and leaves some out. The table lists around 250,000 clones, around 88% of them singletons. This CDR3 is 11 amino acids long. The chain carries TRBV21-1 and TRBJ2-7; no check of the table's D call, TRBD2, against the DNA was made. TRBV21-1 is marked as a pseudogene. Sample: PBMCs or T cells enriched from blood (not recorded which). The TCR comes from a woman between 35 and 50 years old with acute COVID-19. The chain's CDR3 is CASSRDGGRYF. The DNA for the CDR3 is TGTGCCAGCAGCAGAGACGGGGGTCGATACTTC.